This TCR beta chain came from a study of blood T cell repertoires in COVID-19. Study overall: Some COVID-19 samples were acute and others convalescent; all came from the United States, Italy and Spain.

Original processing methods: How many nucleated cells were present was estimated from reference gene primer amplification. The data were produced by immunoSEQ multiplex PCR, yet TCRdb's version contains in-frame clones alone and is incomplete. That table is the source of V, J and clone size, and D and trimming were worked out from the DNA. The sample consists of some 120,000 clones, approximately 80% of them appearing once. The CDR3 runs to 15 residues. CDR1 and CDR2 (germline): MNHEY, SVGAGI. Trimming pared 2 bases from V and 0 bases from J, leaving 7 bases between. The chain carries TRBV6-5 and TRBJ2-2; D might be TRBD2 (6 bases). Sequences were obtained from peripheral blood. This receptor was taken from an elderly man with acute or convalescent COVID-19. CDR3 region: CASSYGTANTGELFF. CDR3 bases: TGTGCCAGCAGTTACGGGACTGCGAACACCGGGGAGCTGTTTTTT.